This T cell receptor (beta chain) was captured in a study of T cells in Graves' hyperthyroidism and ophthalmopathy (dated 2019 in TCRdb). At the level of the whole study: Peripheral blood samples were taken at initial diagnosis, before any treatment was given. Once sampling was done, hyperthyroidism patients were given methimazole at a starting dose of 30 mg daily, whereas ophthalmopathy patients were given high-dose intravenous methylprednisolone. The roughly 91 discovery patients were randomly divided into training and test sets at a 7:3 ratio. In six Graves' hyperthyroidism patients, the study also compared T-cell repertoires from thyroid tissue with T-cell repertoires from blood. Prospective prediction of ophthalmopathy was tested in an independent validation cohort consisting of roughly 19 hyperthyroidism patients and more than 15 patients who later progressed to ophthalmopathy. A discovery cohort of roughly 100 patients, 43 with Graves' ophthalmopathy and 57 with stable Graves' hyperthyroidism, was used to find distinguishing TCR V-J signatures. According to the paper, TCR Vbeta CDR3 sequencing was carried out on 120 to 150 peripheral blood samples, which came from 40 to 45 ophthalmopathy, 70 to 80 hyperthyroidism and approximately 17 progressor patients.

The study at large found these results: Sample size was not statistically predetermined, and investigators were not blinded to group allocation. In validation, progression to ophthalmopathy was predicted by the model with 70.59% sensitivity and around 76% specificity, a median of approximately 6.5 months before onset. In cross-validation, a model built on a 13 V-J signature told ophthalmopathy apart from stable hyperthyroidism with roughly 87% sensitivity and about 81% specificity, and in testing the same model reached 80%/75%. Most expanded thyroid clonotypes (frequency above 0.001) were also found in blood, which suggests that blood repertoires may mirror thyroid immune responses.

Many counts were recorded for this clonotype. The antigen this receptor binds is unknown. Per-base qualities were not stored, and no clone one base away is much larger. The TCR beta CDR3 regions were amplified from RNA transcripts. For the first round of RT-PCR on the TCR CDR3, the HTBI primer set was used together with the Qiagen OneStep RT-PCR kit. Libraries were constructed in a second round of multiplex PCR, after which size selection and purification were performed. Libraries were sequenced paired-end with 100 bp reads on an Illumina HiSeq2000. In the source study's methods: Raw data were processed with SOAPnuke, discarding reads with adapters, uncalled bases, mean Phred below 15, or no exact constant-primer or identifier match. High-quality paired reads were merged using COPE v1.2.5, and each unique nucleotide sequence was defined as a clonotype. Clonotypes were aligned to IMGT TRBV, TRBD and TRBJ reference segments using MiTCR v1.1. Analysis was restricted to V-J combinations with a frequency above 0.0001, which covered roughly 99% of repertoires. The TCS score was defined as the ratio of F50 (clonal expansion) to E x V (chaos), calculated using BLOSUM62-based TCRdist between CDR3 peptides within each V-J. Welch's t-statistics and random forest reduced fewer than 550 V-J features to roughly 13, which were used in a naive Bayes classifier (R e1071). TCRdb's own reprocessing of the public reads used fastp at Q25 and MiXCR and kept productive beta chains. CDR3 protein sequences are deduplicated, and each keeps its most common genes and DNA. The V and J calls come from TCRdb's annotation, not from the publication. In this sample the table shows about 350,000 distinct CDR3 sequences, 15% to 20% of which occur a single time. The ten largest clones represent around 16% of the sample.

Based on the germline V gene, the CDR1 and CDR2 sequences are LGHNT and FRNRAP. V is clipped by 0 bases and J by 3 bases, and the sequence between their germline boundaries is 12 bases long. From the cysteine through the phenylalanine, the CDR3 covers 15 amino acids. This entry keeps only the CDR3 DNA: 45 bases, framed from base 1. In the ophthalmopathy patients, disease was moderately to severely active, with a Clinical Activity Score of 3 or more, a NOSPECS grade of 4 or more, and a duration of less than 3 months. The study excluded patients with uncontrolled infections, other autoimmune diseases, pregnancy or lactation. Diagnoses were established on the basis of clinical symptoms, serum thyroxine and TRAb, thyroid ultrasound, and orbital computed tomography. PBMCs were isolated from 7.5 to 10 ml of fresh peripheral blood by Ficoll-Paque density gradient centrifugation. Trizol reagent was used to extract total RNA, and RNA quality was then checked on an Agilent 2100 Bioanalyzer.

This receptor was identified in a woman between 35 and 50 years old with Graves' ophthalmopathy. This receptor chain uses TRBV12-5 and TRBJ2-7, with no confidently assigned D gene. Specimen: blood. The DNA reads as follows: TGTGCTAGTGGTTTGGTACTGGACGCAAACTACGAGCAGTACTTC. Its translation is CASGLVLDANYEQYF.